This TCR beta chain was obtained from a study of blood T cells in healthy people across ages. Study conclusions and caveats: Unknown donor CMV status possibly confounded expanded clonotype changes.

This clonotype was observed a handful of times. Its specificity is unknown. The junction departs from the called germline gene at one end, perhaps through a read error. The CDR3 runs to 15 residues. Russia was home to the donors, healthy Caucasian individuals aged about 6 to 90. With a J-beta primer mix and a sample-barcoded 5' primer, a second PCR ran roughly 6 to 12 cycles. TCRdb re-analysed the 5' RACE reads in MiXCR, keeping a single row per CDR3 protein. This sample has some 1.6 million distinct CDR3 sequences; almost 35% occur once, and the top ten carry approximately 11%. The sequencing sample was made of blood. V gene TRBV12-3 or TRBV12-4 combines with J gene TRBJ2-3; weak D call: TRBD2 (5 bases). This clonotype was sampled from a woman aged 30 to 39 in good health. CDR3 in DNA: TGTGCCGGCAGATTTAGCGAAATTCGCACAGATACGCAGTATTTT. Translating gives CAGRFSEIRTDTQYF.